These 29 T cell receptor beta chains originate from one sample sequenced in a study of CD8+CD57+ T cells in acquired aplastic anemia (dated by TCRdb to between 2017 and 2018). TCRdb names Illumina HiSeq 2000 as the instrument used. Genomic DNA was used as template for profiling of TCR beta VDJ combinations and CDR3 sequences. Using fastp at Q25 and MiXCR, TCRdb reprocessed the public reads and kept productive beta chains. All rows with the same CDR3 protein become a single entry with the most common DNA and genes. For this sample there are 450,000 to 550,000 distinct CDR3 sequences; approximately 32% appear just once. Around 0.82% of the sample lies in the top ten. Patients chosen for sequencing had shown expansion of CD8+CD57+ cells by flow cytometry. Material: sorted CD4+, CD8+, or CD8+CD57+ T cells (not recorded which) from PBMCs. Receptors were obtained from a human donor with aplastic anemia.

This clonotype was detected many times. This chain uses TRBV2 with TRBJ1-5; no definite D call. CDR3 length equals 13 residues. Germline CDR1 is SNHLY and CDR2 is FYNNEI. Trimming took off 4 bases at V and 7 bases at J, with 11 bases between the two ends. The CDR3 DNA is TGTGCCAGCAGTGCCGGGGTGGAGCAGCCCCAGCATTTT. Protein sequence: CASSAGVEQPQHF.

As to this clonotype: Being one base from a much bigger clone, this may be a read error. The rearrangement uses TRBV9 and TRBJ2-1; D call uncertain. The CDR3 contains 13 residues. The germline V gene has CDR1 SGDLS and CDR2 YYNGEE. V was cut by 1 base and J by 4 bases, with 6 bases left in between. The DNA for the CDR3 is TGTGCCAGCAGCGTAAGGCAGTACAATGAGCAGTTCTTC. Encoded protein: CASSVRQYNEQFF.

The rearrangement uses TRBV19 and TRBJ2-3; 14 nucleotides match TRBD2. Trimming cost V 5 bases and J 4 bases; bases outside gene matches: 8. This CDR3 contains 17 residues. CDR1 LNHDA and CDR2 SQIVND come from the germline V gene (reference sequence). CDR3 nucleotides: TGTGCCAGTAGTGAGACTAGCGGGGGGGCCGTGGCAGATACGCAGTATTTT. It translates to CASSETSGGAVADTQYF.

This clonotype appeared a few times. The rearrangement joins TRBV29-1 to TRBJ2-3; D unclear. This CDR3 is 15 amino acids long. Germline CDR1 is SQVTM and CDR2 is ANQGSEA. The V and J ends lost 0 bases and 3 bases respectively, with 13 bases between them. The CDR3 spells CSVEDLGESTDTQYF. The CDR3 region has the DNA TGCAGCGTTGAAGATCTTGGGGAAAGTACAGATACGCAGTATTTT.

V gene TRBV24-1 combines with J gene TRBJ2-5, with a possible D match to TRBD2 (5 bases). The CDR3 consists of 10 residues. V dropped 12 bases and J dropped 3 bases, with 7 bases sitting between them. CDR1 and CDR2 (germline): KGHDR, SFDVKD. The CDR3 DNA reads TGTGCCGACGGGGAAGAGACCCAGTACTTC. Translation gives CADGEETQYF.

V usage is TRBV15 and J usage is TRBJ1-2, with TRBD1 matching 7 bases. The CDR3 runs to 17 residues. Germline lookup yields CDR1 LNHNV and CDR2 YYDKDF (reference sequence). The trim removed 3 bases at V and 3 bases at J, leaving 13 bases unmatched. The CDR3 region is CATSRETGVRRYYGYTF. As DNA, the CDR3 is TGTGCCACCAGCAGGGAAACAGGGGTACGAAGGTACTATGGCTACACCTTC. Filled out from reference TRBV15 and TRBJ1-2, the complete variable domain reads DAMVIQNPRYQVTQFGKPVTLSCSQTLNHNVMYWYQQKSSQAPKLLFHYYDKDFNNEADTPDNFQSRRPNTSFCFLDIRSPGLGDTAMYLCATSRETGVRRYYGYTFGSGTRLTVV.

In this sample, this clonotype turned up a few times. The chain couples TRBV20-1 to TRBJ2-7; D perhaps matches TRBD1 (6 bases). The CDR3 is made up of 15 amino acids. CDR1 and CDR2 (germline): DFQATT, SNEGSKA (reference sequence). V lost 6 bases and J 2 bases, leaving 20 bases between the germline ends. CDR3 in DNA: TGCAGTGCAAAAGGGGCTACAGGGATCGCCTACGAGCAGTACTTC. Translated: CSAKGATGIAYEQYF.

This clonotype was observed at least ten times. This rearrangement joins TRBV20-1 to TRBJ2-7, with TRBD2 matching over 14 bases. CDR1 is DFQATT, CDR2 SNEGSKA, per germline (reference sequence). The CDR3 is made up of 16 amino acids. J gave up 4 bases and V 6 bases, and 11 bases lay outside the gene matches. The CDR3 protein is CSAEWTSGRFRYEQYF. The CDR3, as DNA: TGCAGTGCGGAATGGACTAGCGGGAGGTTTAGGTACGAGCAGTACTTC.

This clonotype was detected a few times. This chain links TRBV9 with TRBJ1-2; D may be TRBD1 (5 bases). The germline V gene has CDR1 SGDLS and CDR2 YYNGEE. The CDR3 sequence is 14 residues long. The V end lost 4 bases, the J end lost 4 bases, and 14 bases lay between the germline ends. This CDR3 is CASSTGTALYGYTF. The DNA for the CDR3 is TGTGCCAGCAGCACCGGGACCGCTCTCTATGGCTACACCTTC.

A few counts support this clonotype. The gene calls are TRBV11-2 and TRBJ2-2, with TRBD2 matching 7 bases. The CDR3 totals 16 residues. Per germline, CDR1 SGHAT and CDR2 FQNNGV. V was clipped by 6 bases and J by 7 bases; unmatched bases: 14. CDR3 loop: CASSGGAGARSGELFF. For the CDR3, the DNA is TGTGCCAGCAGTGGTGGGGCGGGAGCCAGGAGCGGGGAGCTGTTTTTT.

Points on this clonotype: A single base separates this from a much larger clone, so it may be a read error. J is TRBJ2-5 and V is TRBV7-2; D gene uncertain. Germline CDR1 is SGHTA and CDR2 is FQGNSA. V shed 3 bases and J shed 2 bases, with 10 bases lying between them. This CDR3 comprises 14 residues. Here the CDR3 reads CASSFYGFQETQYF. As DNA, the CDR3 is TGTGCCAGCAGCTTCTACGGGTTTCAAGAGACCCAGTACTTC.

This clonotype was recorded at least ten times. The gene calls are TRBV5-1 and TRBJ2-7; D is unclear. Germline values: CDR1 SGHRS, CDR2 YFSETQ. This CDR3 contains 13 residues. Trimming took off 3 bases at V and 3 bases at J, with 10 bases between the two ends. The CDR3 DNA is TGCGCCAGCAGCTCAGTCGGAATCTACGAGCAGTACTTC. Translating gives CASSSVGIYEQYF.

V usage is TRBV20-1 and J usage is TRBJ2-1; 7 bases fit TRBD2. Germline trimming cut 1 base from V and 5 bases from J; bases unmatched to any gene: 8. The CDR3 loop spans 15 amino acids. Germline V lookup: CDR1 DFQATT, CDR2 SNEGSKA (reference sequence). The CDR3 DNA sequence: TGCAGTGCTAGAGCTCCGGGAGGAGTTAACAATGAGCAGTTCTTC. Translation gives CSARAPGGVNNEQFF.

This clonotype has more than one count but fewer than ten. This chain uses TRBV7-3 with TRBJ2-2; the D gene is possibly TRBD2 (6 bases). CDR1 is SGHTA and CDR2 is FQGTGA in the germline V gene. Trimming pared 5 bases from V and 6 bases from J, leaving 16 bases between. The CDR3 loop spans 15 amino acids. The CDR3 DNA reads as TGTGCCAGCAGCCACGGGACGGGAGTTGCCGGGGAGCTGTTTTTT. Translation gives CASSHGTGVAGELFF.

Concerning this clonotype: No conserved phenylalanine or tryptophan ends this CDR3, so it is likely a read error. This rearrangement joins TRBV6-1 to TRBJ1-6, with TRBD1 matching over 8 bases. Per germline, CDR1 MNHNS and CDR2 SASEGT. V gave up 6 bases and J gave up 8 bases; unmatched junction bases: 3. This CDR3 has 13 residues. CDR3 DNA: TGTGCCAGCAGGGACAGGGCGGATTCACCCCTCCACCTT. Its protein is CASRDRADSPLHL.

This clonotype was seen at least ten times. A read error may produce the germline difference seen at one junction end. The chain employs TRBV7-7 and TRBJ2-3, with D perhaps TRBD1 (6 bases). Germline assignment: CDR1 SSHAT and CDR2 FNYEAQ (reference sequence). The length of the CDR3 is 14 residues. The CDR3 coding sequence is TGTGCTAGCAGCTTAGTAGGGGGATCAGATACGCAGTATTTT. This gives the protein CASSLVGGSDTQYF.

The chain combines TRBV2 with TRBJ1-6; possible D gene TRBD1, 5 bases. CDR1 and CDR2 (germline): SNHLY, FYNNEI. The CDR3 is made up of 15 amino acids. V gave up 6 bases and J gave up 10 bases, with 19 bases separating them. CDR3 protein: CASSRDSRVNSPLHF. CDR3 nucleotide sequence: TGTGCCAGCAGCCGGGACTCAAGGGTCAACTCACCCCTCCACTTT. Complete variable domain (other parts from reference TRBV2 and TRBJ1-6): EPEVTQTPSHQVTQMGQEVILRCVPISNHLYFYWYRQILGQKVEFLVSFYNNEISEKSEIFDDQFSVERPDGSNFTLKIRSTKLEDSAMYFCASSRDSRVNSPLHFGNGTRLTVT.

In regard to this clonotype: This may be a read error: a much more frequent sequence differs by one nucleotide. The chain couples TRBV2 to TRBJ2-1; a weak D match, TRBD1 (5 bases). Germline lookup yields CDR1 SNHLY and CDR2 FYNNEI. The CDR3 contains 15 residues. In nucleotides, the CDR3 is TGTGCCAGCAGTGAGACGGCAGGGTCCTACAATGAGCGGTTCTTC. This translates into CASSETAGSYNERFF.

This clonotype was observed a handful of times. J is TRBJ2-1 and V is TRBV5-1; D uncertain. The V end was cut by 3 bases, the J end by 7 bases, with 17 bases between. The germline CDR1 and CDR2 sequences are SGHRS and YFSETQ. CDR3 length: 15 amino acids. The chain's CDR3 is CASSSTTGAKNEQFF. CDR3 bases: TGCGCCAGCAGCTCAACAACGGGCGCAAAGAATGAGCAGTTCTTC.

This clonotype showed up many times. Written as DNA, the CDR3 is TGTGCCAGCAGTCGGGTGTCTAATGAAAAACTGTTTTTT. Protein product: CASSRVSNEKLFF. This chain joins TRBV7-2 and TRBJ1-4; D not certain. Germline values: CDR1 SGHTA, CDR2 FQGNSA. CDR3 length: 13 amino acids. V was trimmed by 6 bases and J by 3 bases, leaving 8 bases between them.

Turning to this clonotype: Germline is not matched at one junction end, which may reflect a read error. This chain connects TRBV24-1 to TRBJ2-1; 8 bases match TRBD2. Germline V gene sequence: CDR1 KGHDR, CDR2 SFDVKD. CDR3 length: 14 residues. As DNA, the CDR3 is TGTGCCAGCAGTGCGGGGGGCGTGGGCAATGAGCAGTTCTTC. This sequence encodes CASSAGGVGNEQFF.

The rearrangement uses TRBV25-1 and TRBJ1-4; no definite D call. This CDR3 is built from 13 residues. Looked up from germline, CDR1 is MGHDK and CDR2 is SYGVNS. Trimming shortened V by 5 bases and J by 6 bases, and 10 bases separated the two germline ends. The CDR3 reads CASSITEDEKLFF. CDR3 DNA: TGTGCCAGCAGTATTACAGAGGATGAAAAACTGTTTTTT.

Comment on this clonotype: A much larger clone lies one base from this, so it may be a read error. This chain connects TRBV19 to TRBJ2-1; perhaps TRBD2 as D (5 bases). Per the germline V gene, CDR1 is LNHDA and CDR2 is SQIVND (reference sequence). The V and J ends lost 4 bases and 8 bases respectively, with 15 bases between them. The CDR3 runs 14 residues. The CDR3 here is CASSTWEKSHEQFF. The CDR3 coding sequence is TGTGCCAGTAGTACGTGGGAGAAGAGCCATGAGCAGTTCTTC.

This clonotype was seen a handful of times. This chain joins TRBV20-1 and TRBJ2-5; 9 nucleotides agree with TRBD2. This CDR3 contains 17 residues. The junction had 14 bases not matched to a gene; V was cut back by 6 bases and J by 0 bases. The germline CDR1 and CDR2 sequences are DFQATT and SNEGSKA (reference sequence). CDR3 loop: CSARRGSGSSYQETQYF. The CDR3, as DNA: TGCAGTGCAAGAAGGGGTAGCGGGAGCTCCTACCAAGAGACCCAGTACTTC.

This clonotype was counted many times. The V gene is TRBV7-2, the J gene TRBJ2-3, with 7 bases identical to TRBD2. The germline V gene has CDR1 SGHTA and CDR2 FQGNSA. The J segment lost 3 bases and the V segment lost 5 bases, leaving 5 bases of the junction unmatched. The CDR3 runs 14 residues. DNA of the CDR3: TGTGCCAGCAGCCAATTACTAGCGACAGATACGCAGTATTTT. Protein sequence: CASSQLLATDTQYF.

This clonotype was detected only a few times. This may come from a read error, since a much larger clone is one base off. V usage is TRBV25-1 and J usage is TRBJ2-1; 7 bases map to TRBD1. Germline V CDR1 and CDR2: MGHDK, SYGVNS. The length of the CDR3 is 13 residues. V dropped 9 bases and J dropped 7; count of bases not matched to a gene: 9. In DNA form, the CDR3 reads TGTGCCAGTTCCAGGGGGTGCTGGAATGAGCAGTTCTTC. Residues: CASSRGCWNEQFF.

This chain joins TRBV13 and TRBJ2-1, with D possibly matching TRBD2 (6 bases). The CDR3 sequence is 15 residues long. CDR1 is PRHDT and CDR2 is FYEKMQ in the germline V gene (reference sequence). Trimming took off 1 base at V and 7 bases at J, with 14 bases between the two ends. The CDR3 DNA reads TGTGCCAGCAGCTTAGCAGGCGGGGTAAGGAATGAGCAGTTCTTC. Protein: CASSLAGGVRNEQFF.

With respect to this clonotype: A read error may produce the germline difference seen at one junction end. This chain links TRBV15 with TRBJ1-6, with D unresolved. Germline CDR1 and CDR2: LNHNV and YYDKDF (reference sequence). This CDR3 region has 14 residues. The CDR3 region has the DNA TGTGCCACCAGCCGAACATCAGATAATTCAGCCCTCCGCTTT. The encoded protein is CATSRTSDNSALRF.

The J gene is TRBJ2-7, the V gene TRBV2; weak D call: TRBD1 (5 bases). CDR1 is SNHLY, CDR2 FYNNEI, per germline. This CDR3 comprises 10 residues. Trimming left V 6 bases short and J 7 bases short, with 7 bases between. The CDR3 DNA reads as TGTGCCAGCAGAGGGGTTGAGCAGTACTTC. Its protein is CASRGVEQYF.